Sequencing of this TCR beta chain was carried out in a study of shared T cell receptors in the human thymus. Sequencing was performed with immunoSEQ multiplex PCR; in TCRdb, only in-frame clones are kept and a portion is missing. The sample includes 600,000 to 900,000 clones, 70% to 90% of them seen just once. After removal of 2 bases from V and 7 bases from J, the junction contained 9 bases not matched to a gene. The germline CDR1 and CDR2 sequences are MGHRA and YSYEKL. The CDR3 totals 16 residues. These same data were also listed under a study on human thymus T cells. This second study says: All donors were healthy Finnish infants who were undergoing corrective surgery to treat congenital heart defects. Thymus specimens were resections from corrective heart surgery. Apparent bias marked the V and J gene usage of thymic and blood repertoires. Related reports documented highly overlapping thymic repertoires among unrelated individuals.

The rearrangement uses TRBV4-1 and TRBJ2-4; 9 bases are a match to TRBD2. The sample comprised thymocytes. The TCR comes from a girl under three years old with a congenital heart defect. The DNA for the CDR3 is TGCGCCAGCAGCCAACCCCGCGGGGGGGCGAGGAACATTCAGTACTTC. Translation gives CASSQPRGGARNIQYF.